A selection of T cell receptor beta chains follows, all from one sample in a study of T cells in localized non-small cell lung cancer. Repertoires were generated with immunoSEQ multiplex PCR, while TCRdb's copy carries only in-frame clones and drops some. The sample consists of around 20,000 clones, about 86% of them appearing once. Sequenced material: peripheral blood, taken before any cancer treatment. All receptors come from a woman aged 40 to 75 with stage I lung adenocarcinoma. The CDR3 runs from the conserved cysteine through the conserved F or W. A D gene is named only where the DNA matches it firmly. Rows give clone size only sometimes, using once, few, many, or a class for an expanded clone.

J gene: TRBJ1-1; V gene: TRBV5-1; clone size: -; D gene: -; CDR3 protein: CASQFSVNTEAFF; CDR3 DNA: TGCGCCAGCCAGTTCTCGGTGAACACTGAAGCTTTCTTT
J gene: TRBJ2-5; V gene: TRBV18; clone size: once; D gene: TRBD1; CDR3 protein: CASSPWDRGETQYF; CDR3 DNA: TGTGCCAGCTCACCGTGGGACAGGGGTGAGACCCAGTACTTC
J gene: TRBJ2-5; V gene: TRBV9; clone size: -; D gene: -; CDR3 protein: CASSTPGTLESAATWETQYF; CDR3 DNA: TGTGCCAGCAGCACTCCCGGGACCCTCGAATCAGCTGCAACGTGGGAGACCCAGTACTTC
J gene: TRBJ2-5; V gene: TRBV5-1; clone size: -; D gene: TRBD2; CDR3 protein: CASSLVTSGGVGETQYF; CDR3 DNA: TGCGCCAGCAGCTTGGTTACTAGCGGGGGGGTCGGTGAGACCCAGTACTTC
J gene: TRBJ2-5; V gene: TRBV18; clone size: once; D gene: -; CDR3 protein: CASSPERAGETQYF; CDR3 DNA: TGTGCCAGCTCACCAGAGAGGGCCGGAGAGACCCAGTACTTC
J gene: TRBJ1-1; V gene: TRBV9; clone size: -; D gene: -; CDR3 protein: CASSGPRTVHTEAFF; CDR3 DNA: TGTGCCAGCAGCGGCCCTCGGACGGTACACACTGAAGCTTTCTTT
J gene: TRBJ1-2; V gene: TRBV18; clone size: -; D gene: -; CDR3 protein: CASSPSGASGGYTF; CDR3 DNA: TGTGCCAGCTCACCATCAGGGGCTAGTGGCGGCTACACCTTC
J gene: TRBJ1-6; V gene: TRBV7-9; clone size: -; D gene: -; CDR3 protein: CASSYHRDTGSPLHF; CDR3 DNA: TGTGCCAGCAGCTATCACCGGGACACAGGTTCACCCCTCCACTTT
J gene: TRBJ2-7; V gene: TRBV7-3; clone size: -; D gene: -; CDR3 protein: CASSPLRTTSYEQYF; CDR3 DNA: TGTGCCAGCAGTCCCTTACGGACCACCAGTTACGAGCAGTACTTC
J gene: TRBJ2-7; V gene: TRBV7-3; clone size: medium-sized; D gene: TRBD1; CDR3 protein: CASSHPTGKQYF; CDR3 DNA: TGTGCCAGCAGCCACCCGACAGGGAAGCAGTACTTC
J gene: TRBJ1-6; V gene: TRBV4-2; clone size: -; D gene: TRBD1; CDR3 protein: CASRTGENSPLHF; CDR3 DNA: TGTGCCAGCAGGACAGGGGAGAATTCACCCCTCCACTTT
J gene: TRBJ1-1; V gene: TRBV2; clone size: -; D gene: -; CDR3 protein: CASSADATTWAFF; CDR3 DNA: TGTGCCAGCAGTGCGGACGCTACGACGTGGGCTTTCTTT
J gene: TRBJ1-5; V gene: TRBV28; clone size: few; D gene: -; CDR3 protein: CASSWGISQPQHF; CDR3 DNA: TGTGCCAGCAGTTGGGGCATCAGTCAGCCCCAGCATTTT
J gene: TRBJ1-2; V gene: TRBV2; clone size: -; D gene: -; CDR3 protein: CASSEDLAYGYTF; CDR3 DNA: TGTGCCAGCAGTGAAGACTTAGCCTATGGCTACACCTTC
J gene: TRBJ1-5; V gene: TRBV7-8; clone size: -; D gene: TRBD1; CDR3 protein: CASSLGQGEFNQPQHF; CDR3 DNA: TGTGCCAGCAGCTTGGGACAGGGTGAGTTCAATCAGCCCCAGCATTTT
J gene: TRBJ2-5; V gene: TRBV27; clone size: -; D gene: -; CDR3 protein: CASSLSRNQETQYF; CDR3 DNA: TGTGCCAGCAGTTTATCTCGGAATCAAGAGACCCAGTACTTC
J gene: TRBJ1-4; V gene: TRBV5-4; clone size: -; D gene: TRBD1; CDR3 protein: CASSPDRGRNEKLFF; CDR3 DNA: TGTGCCAGCAGCCCAGACAGGGGGCGGAACGAAAAACTGTTTTTT
J gene: TRBJ1-4; V gene: TRBV19; clone size: -; D gene: -; CDR3 protein: CASTKGTGNEKLFF; CDR3 DNA: TGTGCCAGTACGAAGGGGACGGGTAATGAAAAACTGTTTTTT
J gene: TRBJ1-1; V gene: TRBV6-5; clone size: once; D gene: -; CDR3 protein: CASSYSRQLNTEAFF; CDR3 DNA: TGTGCCAGCAGTTACTCGAGACAATTGAACACTGAAGCTTTCTTT
J gene: TRBJ1-3; V gene: TRBV2; clone size: -; D gene: TRBD1; CDR3 protein: CTSSERQGARSGNTIYF; CDR3 DNA: TGTACCAGCAGTGAAAGACAGGGGGCGCGCTCTGGAAACACCATATATTTT
J gene: TRBJ2-6; V gene: TRBV10-3; clone size: -; D gene: TRBD1; CDR3 protein: CAIARQGPSGANVLTF; CDR3 DNA: TGTGCCATCGCAAGACAGGGCCCTTCTGGGGCCAACGTCCTGACTTTC
J gene: TRBJ1-4; V gene: TRBV19; clone size: -; D gene: -; CDR3 protein: CASRRPNEKLFF; CDR3 DNA: TGTGCCAGTAGGAGACCTAATGAAAAACTGTTTTTT
J gene: TRBJ2-2; V gene: TRBV2; clone size: -; D gene: TRBD1; CDR3 protein: CASSELRGQGGNTGELFF; CDR3 DNA: TGTGCCAGCAGTGAATTAAGGGGACAGGGTGGAAACACCGGGGAGCTGTTTTTT
J gene: TRBJ2-3; V gene: TRBV9; clone size: -; D gene: TRBD2; CDR3 protein: CASSFSGGADTQYF; CDR3 DNA: TGTGCCAGCAGCTTTAGCGGGGGGGCAGATACGCAGTATTTT
J gene: TRBJ1-2; V gene: TRBV7-2; clone size: -; D gene: TRBD1; CDR3 protein: CASSEGQANYGYTF; CDR3 DNA: TGTGCCAGCAGCGAGGGACAGGCTAACTATGGCTACACCTTC
J gene: TRBJ1-2; V gene: TRBV6-6; clone size: few; D gene: -; CDR3 protein: CASSYPPQGQDGYTF; CDR3 DNA: TGTGCCAGCAGTTACCCTCCCCAGGGGCAGGATGGCTACACCTTC
J gene: TRBJ2-7; V gene: TRBV6-5; clone size: -; D gene: -; CDR3 protein: CASSYDSQGEQYF; CDR3 DNA: TGTGCCAGCAGTTACGACAGCCAAGGCGAGCAGTACTTC
J gene: TRBJ1-1; V gene: TRBV6-4; clone size: -; D gene: -; CDR3 protein: CASKLTADTEAFF; CDR3 DNA: TGTGCCAGCAAGCTTACGGCGGACACTGAAGCTTTCTTT
J gene: TRBJ1-2; V gene: TRBV28; clone size: -; D gene: -; CDR3 protein: CASAQSGKQSYTF; CDR3 DNA: TGTGCCAGCGCGCAATCAGGGAAACAAAGTTACACCTTC
J gene: TRBJ1-1; V gene: TRBV7-6; clone size: -; D gene: -; CDR3 protein: CASSLAGGLVEAFF; CDR3 DNA: TGTGCCAGCAGCTTAGCTGGGGGGCTAGTGGAAGCTTTCTTT
J gene: TRBJ2-7; V gene: TRBV7-9; clone size: -; D gene: -; CDR3 protein: CASSSSGKYEQYF; CDR3 DNA: TGTGCCAGCAGCTCCTCCGGGAAATACGAGCAGTACTTC
J gene: TRBJ2-2; V gene: TRBV10-3; clone size: -; D gene: TRBD1; CDR3 protein: CAISETGQGSTGELFF; CDR3 DNA: TGTGCCATCAGTGAGACGGGACAGGGTTCCACCGGGGAGCTGTTTTTT
J gene: TRBJ2-5; V gene: TRBV5-1; clone size: -; D gene: TRBD2; CDR3 protein: CASSSERGGQETQYF; CDR3 DNA: TGCGCCAGCAGCTCAGAGCGGGGGGGCCAAGAGACCCAGTACTTC
J gene: TRBJ2-7; V gene: TRBV5-6; clone size: once; D gene: -; CDR3 protein: CASSSPTGTSYEQYF; CDR3 DNA: TGTGCCAGCAGCTCCCCGACAGGGACTAGCTACGAGCAGTACTTC
J gene: TRBJ1-1; V gene: TRBV19; clone size: -; D gene: TRBD1; CDR3 protein: CASKSRGLRLNTEAFF; CDR3 DNA: TGTGCCAGTAAGAGCAGGGGGCTACGTTTGAACACTGAAGCTTTCTTT
J gene: TRBJ1-1; V gene: TRBV5-4; clone size: -; D gene: -; CDR3 protein: CASTSRDRSYTEAFF; CDR3 DNA: TGTGCCAGCACCTCCCGAGACAGAAGTTATACTGAAGCTTTCTTT
J gene: TRBJ2-1; V gene: TRBV9; clone size: -; D gene: -; CDR3 protein: CASSVLSYSKDEQFF; CDR3 DNA: TGTGCCAGCAGCGTATTGAGTTACTCGAAGGATGAGCAGTTCTTC
J gene: TRBJ1-1; V gene: TRBV7-3; clone size: -; D gene: -; CDR3 protein: CASRRDGTEAFF; CDR3 DNA: TGTGCCAGCAGGCGGGACGGCACTGAAGCTTTCTTT
J gene: TRBJ1-4; V gene: TRBV2; clone size: -; D gene: TRBD1; CDR3 protein: CASSGTGGEKLFF; CDR3 DNA: TGTGCCAGCAGTGGGACAGGGGGCGAAAAACTGTTTTTT
J gene: TRBJ1-6; V gene: TRBV6-1; clone size: -; D gene: -; CDR3 protein: CASSSGPYNSPLHF; CDR3 DNA: TGTGCCAGCAGTTCTGGTCCCTATAATTCACCCCTCCACTTT
J gene: TRBJ2-7; V gene: TRBV11-2; clone size: few; D gene: TRBD2; CDR3 protein: CASSLDRAGANEQYF; CDR3 DNA: TGTGCCAGCAGCTTAGATCGAGCGGGGGCTAACGAGCAGTACTTC
J gene: TRBJ2-7; V gene: TRBV5-1; clone size: once; D gene: -; CDR3 protein: CASSLGTRREQYF; CDR3 DNA: TGCGCCAGCAGCCTTGGGACACGACGAGAGCAGTACTTC
J gene: TRBJ2-3; V gene: TRBV7-2; clone size: -; D gene: TRBD2; CDR3 protein: CASSSGLAGATDTQYF; CDR3 DNA: TGTGCCAGCAGCTCAGGACTAGCGGGGGCAACAGATACGCAGTATTTT
J gene: TRBJ2-7; V gene: TRBV7-2; clone size: -; D gene: TRBD2; CDR3 protein: CASSLEPTSGADEQYF; CDR3 DNA: TGTGCCAGCAGCTTAGAACCGACTAGCGGGGCGGACGAGCAGTACTTC